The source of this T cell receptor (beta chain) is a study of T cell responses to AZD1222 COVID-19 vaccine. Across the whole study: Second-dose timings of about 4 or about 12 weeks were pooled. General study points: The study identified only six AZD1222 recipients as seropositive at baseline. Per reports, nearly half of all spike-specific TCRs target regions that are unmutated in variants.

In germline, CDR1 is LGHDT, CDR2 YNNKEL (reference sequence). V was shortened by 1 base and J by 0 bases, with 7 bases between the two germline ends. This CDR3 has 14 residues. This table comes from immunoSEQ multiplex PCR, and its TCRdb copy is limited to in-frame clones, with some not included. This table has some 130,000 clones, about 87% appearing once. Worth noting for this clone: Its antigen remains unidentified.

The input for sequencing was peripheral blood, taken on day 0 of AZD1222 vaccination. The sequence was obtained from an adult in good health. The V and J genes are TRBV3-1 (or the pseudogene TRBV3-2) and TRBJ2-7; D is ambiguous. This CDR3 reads CASSQATPSYEQYF. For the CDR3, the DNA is TGTGCCAGCAGCCAAGCGACACCCTCCTACGAGCAGTACTTC.